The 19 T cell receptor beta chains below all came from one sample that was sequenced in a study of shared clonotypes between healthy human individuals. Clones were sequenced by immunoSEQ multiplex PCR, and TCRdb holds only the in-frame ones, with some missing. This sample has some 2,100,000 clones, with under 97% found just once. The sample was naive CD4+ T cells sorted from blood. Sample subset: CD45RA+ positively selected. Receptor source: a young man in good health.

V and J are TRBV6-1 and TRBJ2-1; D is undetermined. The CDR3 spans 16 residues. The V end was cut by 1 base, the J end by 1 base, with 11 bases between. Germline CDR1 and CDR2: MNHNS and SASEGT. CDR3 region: CASSEVMGLSYNEQFF. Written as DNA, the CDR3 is TGTGCCAGCAGTGAAGTTATGGGATTGTCCTACAATGAGCAGTTCTTC.

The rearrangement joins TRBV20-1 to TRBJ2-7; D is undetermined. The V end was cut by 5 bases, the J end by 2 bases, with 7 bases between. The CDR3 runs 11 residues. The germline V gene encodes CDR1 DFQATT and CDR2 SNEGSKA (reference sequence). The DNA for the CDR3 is TGCAGTGCTCCGTCAGCCTACGAGCAGTACTTC. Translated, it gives CSAPSAYEQYF.

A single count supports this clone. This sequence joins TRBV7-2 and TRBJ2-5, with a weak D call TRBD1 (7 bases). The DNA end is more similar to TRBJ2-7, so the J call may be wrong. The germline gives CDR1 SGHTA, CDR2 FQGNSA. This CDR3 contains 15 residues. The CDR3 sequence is CASSSGQGGLYEQYF. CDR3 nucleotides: TGTGCCAGCAGCTCAGGTCAGGGGGGCCTCTACGAGCAGTACTTC.

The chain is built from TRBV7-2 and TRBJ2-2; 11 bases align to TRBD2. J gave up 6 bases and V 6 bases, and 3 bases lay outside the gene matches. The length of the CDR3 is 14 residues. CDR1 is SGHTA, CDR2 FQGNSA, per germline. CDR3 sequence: CASRLAGGAGELFF. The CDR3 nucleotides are TGTGCCAGCAGGCTAGCGGGAGGCGCCGGGGAGCTGTTTTTT.

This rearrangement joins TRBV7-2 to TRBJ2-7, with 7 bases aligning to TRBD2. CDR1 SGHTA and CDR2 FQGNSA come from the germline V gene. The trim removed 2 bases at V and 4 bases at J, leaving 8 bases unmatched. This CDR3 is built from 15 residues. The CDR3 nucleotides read TGTGCCAGCAGCTTAAGGCGTCTAGCGGTATACGAGCAGTACTTC. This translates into CASSLRRLAVYEQYF. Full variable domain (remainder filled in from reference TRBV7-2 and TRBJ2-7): GAGVSQSPSNKVTEKGKDVELRCDPISGHTALYWYRQSLGQGLEFLIYFQGNSAPDKSGLPSDRFSAERTGGSVSTLTIQRTQQEDSAVYLCASSLRRLAVYEQYFGPGTRLTVT.

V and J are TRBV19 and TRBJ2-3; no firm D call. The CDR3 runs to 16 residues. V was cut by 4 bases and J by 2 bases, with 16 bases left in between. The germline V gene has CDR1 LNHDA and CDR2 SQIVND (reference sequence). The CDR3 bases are TGTGCCAGTAGTACTATAGTACTACTGAACACAGATACGCAGTATTTT. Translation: CASSTIVLLNTDTQYF.

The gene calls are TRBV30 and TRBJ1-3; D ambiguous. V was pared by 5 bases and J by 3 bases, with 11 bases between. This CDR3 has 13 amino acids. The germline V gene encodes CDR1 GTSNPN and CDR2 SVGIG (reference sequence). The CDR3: CAWARAHGNTIYF. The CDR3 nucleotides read TGTGCCTGGGCTCGGGCACATGGAAACACCATATATTTT.

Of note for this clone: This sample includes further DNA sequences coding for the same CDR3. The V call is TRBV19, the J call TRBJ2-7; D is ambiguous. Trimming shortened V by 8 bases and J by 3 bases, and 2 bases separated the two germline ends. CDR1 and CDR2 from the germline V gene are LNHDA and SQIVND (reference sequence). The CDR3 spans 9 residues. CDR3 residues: CASFYEQYF. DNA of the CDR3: TGTGCCAGTTTCTACGAGCAGTACTTC.

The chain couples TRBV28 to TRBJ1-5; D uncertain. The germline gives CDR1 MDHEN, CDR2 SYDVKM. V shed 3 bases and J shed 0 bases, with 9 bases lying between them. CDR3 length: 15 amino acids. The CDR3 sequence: CASSLGRNSNQPQHF. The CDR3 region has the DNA TGTGCCAGCAGTTTGGGGAGAAATAGCAATCAGCCCCAGCATTTT.

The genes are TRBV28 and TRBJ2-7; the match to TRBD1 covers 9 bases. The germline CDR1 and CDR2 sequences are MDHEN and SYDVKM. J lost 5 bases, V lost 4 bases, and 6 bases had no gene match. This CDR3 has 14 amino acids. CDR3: CASSWVDRGDEQYF. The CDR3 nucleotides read TGTGCCAGCAGTTGGGTGGACAGGGGAGACGAGCAGTACTTC.

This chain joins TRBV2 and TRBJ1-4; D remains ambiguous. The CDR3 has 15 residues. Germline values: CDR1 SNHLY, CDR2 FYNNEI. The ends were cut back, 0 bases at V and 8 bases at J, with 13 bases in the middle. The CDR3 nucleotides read TGTGCCAGCAGTGAAGCGGGGAGGGTCGGGGAAAAACTGTTTTTT. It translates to CASSEAGRVGEKLFF.

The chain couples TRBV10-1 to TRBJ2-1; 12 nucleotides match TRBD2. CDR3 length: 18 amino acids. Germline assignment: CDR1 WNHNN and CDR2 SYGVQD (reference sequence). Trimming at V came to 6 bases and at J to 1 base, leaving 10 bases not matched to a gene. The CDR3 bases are TGCGCCAGCAGGAGGGGGCTAGCGGGAGGGGATTCCTACAATGAGCAGTTCTTC. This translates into CASRRGLAGGDSYNEQFF.

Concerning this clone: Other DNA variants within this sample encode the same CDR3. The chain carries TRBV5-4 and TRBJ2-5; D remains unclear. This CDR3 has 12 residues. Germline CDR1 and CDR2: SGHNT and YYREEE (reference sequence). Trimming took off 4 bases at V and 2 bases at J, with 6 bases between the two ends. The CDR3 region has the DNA TGTGCCAGCAGCCTGGGGCAAGAGACCCAGTACTTC. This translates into CASSLGQETQYF.

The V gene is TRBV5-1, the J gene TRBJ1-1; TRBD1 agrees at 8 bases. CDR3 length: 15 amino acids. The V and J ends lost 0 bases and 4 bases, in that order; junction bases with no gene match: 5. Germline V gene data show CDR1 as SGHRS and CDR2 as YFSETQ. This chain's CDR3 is CASSLGTGWGTEAFF. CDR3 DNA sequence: TGCGCCAGCAGCTTGGGGACAGGGTGGGGCACTGAAGCTTTCTTT.

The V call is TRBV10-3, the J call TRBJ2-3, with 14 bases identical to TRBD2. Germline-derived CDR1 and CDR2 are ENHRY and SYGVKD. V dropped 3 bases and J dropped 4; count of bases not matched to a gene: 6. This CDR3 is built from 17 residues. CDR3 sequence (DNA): TGTGCCATCAGTGACCTCGGGACTAGCGGGAGCGCAGATACGCAGTATTTT. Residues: CAISDLGTSGSADTQYF.

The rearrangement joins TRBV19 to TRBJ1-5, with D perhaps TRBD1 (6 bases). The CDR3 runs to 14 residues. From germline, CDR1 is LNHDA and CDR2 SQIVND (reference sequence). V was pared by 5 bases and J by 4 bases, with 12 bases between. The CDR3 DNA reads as TGTGCCAGTAGTTCCCGGACAGCTAATCAGCCCCAGCATTTT. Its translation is CASSSRTANQPQHF.

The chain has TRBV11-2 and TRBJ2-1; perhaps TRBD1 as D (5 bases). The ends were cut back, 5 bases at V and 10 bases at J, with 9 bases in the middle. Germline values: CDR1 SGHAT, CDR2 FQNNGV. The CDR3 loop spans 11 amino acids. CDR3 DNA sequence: TGTGCCAGCAGCAGGGGTGGCGAGCAGTTCTTC. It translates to CASSRGGEQFF.

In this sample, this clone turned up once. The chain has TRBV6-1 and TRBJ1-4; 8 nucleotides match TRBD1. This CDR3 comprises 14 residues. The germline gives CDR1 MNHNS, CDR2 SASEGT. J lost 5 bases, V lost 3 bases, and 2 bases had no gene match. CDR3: CASSDRGLNEKLFF. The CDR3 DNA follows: TGTGCCAGCAGTGACAGGGGGCTGAATGAAAAACTGTTTTTT.

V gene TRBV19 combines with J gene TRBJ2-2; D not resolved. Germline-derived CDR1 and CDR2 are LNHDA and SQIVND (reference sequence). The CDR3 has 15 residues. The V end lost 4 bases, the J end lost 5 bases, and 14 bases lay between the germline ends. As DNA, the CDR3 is TGTGCCAGTAGTACGGGTCCCGATCTAACCGGGGAGCTGTTTTTT. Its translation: CASSTGPDLTGELFF. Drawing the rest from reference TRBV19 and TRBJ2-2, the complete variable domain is DGGITQSPKYLFRKEGQNVTLSCEQNLNHDAMYWYRQDPGQGLRLIYYSQIVNDFQKGDIAEGYSVSREKKESFPLTVTSAQKNPTAFYLCASSTGPDLTGELFFGEGSRLTVL.